This T cell receptor (beta chain) was identified during a study of blood T cell repertoires in COVID-19. Data came from immunoSEQ multiplex PCR; TCRdb stores just in-frame clones and leaves some out. Of 450,000 to 600,000 clones listed, about 85% were seen once; the top ten hold 0.7%. Recovery among Cohort 3 donors was established by two negative PCRs, clearance, or symptom resolution. This CDR3 spans 15 amino acids. V was shortened by 0 bases and J by 4 bases, with 13 bases between the two germline ends. The germline gives CDR1 SGHDT, CDR2 YYEEEE. This receptor was obtained from a woman in her late teens or twenties who had recovered from COVID-19. Source material: PBMCs or T cells enriched from blood (not recorded which). This chain uses TRBV5-6 with TRBJ1-2; a weak D match, TRBD1 (5 bases). The CDR3 DNA sequence: TGTGCCAGCAGCTTGGTGGACACATACTCCTATGGCTACACCTTC. This translates into CASSLVDTYSYGYTF.